This is a list of T cell receptor beta chains from one sample in a study of T cell responses to AZD1222 COVID-19 vaccine. Assay used: immunoSEQ multiplex PCR; TCRdb lists only in-frame clones, some missing. There are tens of thousands of clones in the sample; around 80% occur only once, and approximately 20% lies in the top ten. The source was peripheral blood, collected 28 days after the second AZD1222 dose. These receptors all stem from an adult who received the AZD1222 COVID-19 vaccine. Each CDR3 is given with its conserved first and last residue. The D gene is left open where the match is weak. A row's size may be missing; if present it is once, few, many or a size class.

v_call,cdr3_length,clone_size,d_call,j_call,cdr3_aa,cdr3_nt
TRBV11-1,16,.,.,TRBJ1-1,CASSLSRGRRNTEAFF,TGTGCCAGCAGCTTGAGTAGGGGAAGGCGTAACACTGAAGCTTTCTTT
TRBV7-2,15,once,.,TRBJ1-4,CASSLGSTANEKLFF,TGTGCCAGCAGCCTCGGGTCAACGGCTAATGAAAAACTGTTTTTT
TRBV5-6,11,.,.,TRBJ2-7,CASSYRYEQYF,TGTGCCAGCAGCTACCGCTACGAGCAGTACTTC
TRBV5-1,13,.,.,TRBJ1-2,CASSLDRAYGYTF,TGCGCCAGCAGCTTGGACAGGGCTTATGGCTACACCTTC
TRBV9,15,.,.,TRBJ1-5,CASSARDTGNQPQHF,TGTGCCAGCAGCGCCCGGGACACCGGAAATCAGCCCCAGCATTTT
TRBV10-3,16,.,.,TRBJ2-2,CAITRGGGASTGELFF,TGTGCCATCACCAGAGGTGGCGGGGCCAGTACCGGGGAGCTGTTTTTT
TRBV7-9,15,.,.,TRBJ1-2,CASSLTDTTNYGYTF,TGTGCCAGCAGTCTTACGGACACAACTAACTATGGCTACACCTTC
TRBV6-5,14,few,.,TRBJ1-1,CASRGWTVNTEAFF,TGTGCCAGCAGAGGCTGGACGGTGAACACTGAAGCTTTCTTT
TRBV5-1,15,.,.,TRBJ1-1,CASSPGGLGSTEAFF,TGCGCCAGCAGTCCGGGGGGCCTGGGGTCCACTGAAGCTTTCTTT
TRBV6-5,14,once,.,TRBJ1-1,CASTPGHLNTEAFF,TGTGCCAGCACCCCGGGACACCTGAACACTGAAGCTTTCTTT
TRBV7-8,15,.,TRBD1,TRBJ1-2,CASSSQGVGVYGYTF,TGTGCCAGCAGCTCACAGGGGGTAGGGGTCTATGGCTACACCTTC
TRBV5-1,16,.,TRBD1,TRBJ1-2,CASSPRDPTGVEGYTF,TGCGCCAGCAGCCCGAGGGATCCGACAGGGGTAGAAGGCTACACCTTC
TRBV19,18,.,TRBD2,TRBJ2-1,CASSIVTGTSGGALEQFF,TGTGCCAGTAGTATAGTTACCGGGACTAGCGGGGGGGCGCTTGAGCAGTTCTTC
TRBV14,15,.,TRBD1,TRBJ1-2,CASSQYRGPRYGYTF,TGTGCCAGCAGCCAATACAGGGGCCCAAGGTATGGCTACACCTTC
TRBV30,14,.,TRBD1,TRBJ2-1,CAWKGDRGGDEQFF,TGTGCCTGGAAAGGGGACAGGGGGGGCGATGAGCAGTTCTTC
TRBV11-2,17,once,.,TRBJ2-5,CASSLRPEKDSQETQYF,TGTGCCAGCAGCTTACGTCCCGAAAAGGACAGCCAAGAGACCCAGTACTTC
TRBV3-1/TRBV3-2,16,.,TRBD1,TRBJ1-2,CASSQAFRQGAGGYTF,TGTGCCAGCAGCCAAGCTTTTAGACAGGGGGCCGGTGGCTACACCTTC
TRBV6-2/TRBV6-3,17,.,TRBD2,TRBJ2-4,CASSYPGLAGPKNIQYF,TGTGCCAGCAGTTACCCGGGACTAGCGGGACCAAAAAACATTCAGTACTTC
TRBV18,16,.,TRBD2,TRBJ2-5,CASSPLLAGGQETQYF,TGTGCCAGCTCACCACTACTAGCGGGGGGGCAAGAGACCCAGTACTTC
TRBV30,11,.,.,TRBJ1-2,CAWSVGGGKVF,TGTGCCTGGAGTGTAGGGGGAGGGAAGGTCTTC
TRBV9,17,.,.,TRBJ2-4,CASSVEVRGGAKNIQYF,TGTGCCAGCAGCGTAGAAGTCAGGGGCGGCGCCAAAAACATTCAGTACTTC
TRBV5-6,14,.,TRBD2,TRBJ2-1,CASRRTSGGKVPFF,TGTGCCAGCAGAAGGACTAGCGGGGGGAAGGTTCCGTTCTTC
TRBV7-9,14,.,.,TRBJ1-4,CASSPGTINEKLFF,TGTGCCAGCAGCCCCGGGACAATAAATGAAAAACTGTTTTTT
TRBV5-1,14,once,TRBD1,TRBJ1-4,CASSARTGQEKLFF,TGCGCCAGCAGCGCTCGGACAGGGCAGGAAAAACTGTTTTTT
TRBV29-1,12,.,.,TRBJ2-7,CSVEGASYEQYF,TGCAGCGTTGAAGGGGCCTCCTACGAGCAGTACTTC
TRBV12-3/TRBV12-4,13,.,.,TRBJ2-3,CASTVTSTDTQYF,TGTGCCAGCACCGTTACTAGCACAGATACGCAGTATTTT
TRBV12-3/TRBV12-4,13,.,.,TRBJ1-6,CASSFFLNSPLHF,TGTGCCAGCAGTTTTTTCCTTAATTCACCCCTCCACTTT
TRBV5-1,15,.,TRBD2,TRBJ2-5,CASRAGGSAQETQYF,TGCGCCAGCAGAGCGGGGGGGAGCGCTCAAGAGACCCAGTACTTC
TRBV5-1,14,.,.,TRBJ2-7,CASTPSGTSYEQYF,TGCGCCAGCACCCCTTCAGGTACTTCCTACGAGCAGTACTTC
TRBV27,14,once,.,TRBJ2-3,CASSFRSAPDTQYF,TGTGCCAGCAGTTTCCGGAGTGCCCCAGATACGCAGTATTTT
TRBV3-1/TRBV3-2,16,.,TRBD1,TRBJ2-3,CASSQEGQGIGDTQYF,TGTGCCAGCAGCCAGGAGGGACAGGGGATTGGAGATACGCAGTATTTT
TRBV19,13,.,TRBD1,TRBJ1-4,CASRRTGIEKLFF,TGTGCCAGTAGGCGGACAGGAATTGAAAAACTGTTTTTT
TRBV5-5,17,.,TRBD2,TRBJ2-7,CASSPGSGGASSYEQYF,TGTGCCAGCAGCCCCGGTTCCGGGGGGGCTAGCTCCTACGAGCAGTACTTC
TRBV2,13,once,.,TRBJ1-2,CARVRKANYGYTF,TGTGCCCGGGTACGGAAAGCTAACTATGGCTACACCTTC
TRBV7-9,12,.,.,TRBJ1-1,CASSFSGLGAFF,TGTGCCAGCAGCTTCTCCGGGCTCGGGGCTTTCTTT
TRBV6-1,18,.,.,TRBJ1-6,CASSDLVPGTLYNSPLHF,TGTGCCAGCAGTGACCTAGTACCCGGGACACTTTATAATTCACCCCTCCACTTT